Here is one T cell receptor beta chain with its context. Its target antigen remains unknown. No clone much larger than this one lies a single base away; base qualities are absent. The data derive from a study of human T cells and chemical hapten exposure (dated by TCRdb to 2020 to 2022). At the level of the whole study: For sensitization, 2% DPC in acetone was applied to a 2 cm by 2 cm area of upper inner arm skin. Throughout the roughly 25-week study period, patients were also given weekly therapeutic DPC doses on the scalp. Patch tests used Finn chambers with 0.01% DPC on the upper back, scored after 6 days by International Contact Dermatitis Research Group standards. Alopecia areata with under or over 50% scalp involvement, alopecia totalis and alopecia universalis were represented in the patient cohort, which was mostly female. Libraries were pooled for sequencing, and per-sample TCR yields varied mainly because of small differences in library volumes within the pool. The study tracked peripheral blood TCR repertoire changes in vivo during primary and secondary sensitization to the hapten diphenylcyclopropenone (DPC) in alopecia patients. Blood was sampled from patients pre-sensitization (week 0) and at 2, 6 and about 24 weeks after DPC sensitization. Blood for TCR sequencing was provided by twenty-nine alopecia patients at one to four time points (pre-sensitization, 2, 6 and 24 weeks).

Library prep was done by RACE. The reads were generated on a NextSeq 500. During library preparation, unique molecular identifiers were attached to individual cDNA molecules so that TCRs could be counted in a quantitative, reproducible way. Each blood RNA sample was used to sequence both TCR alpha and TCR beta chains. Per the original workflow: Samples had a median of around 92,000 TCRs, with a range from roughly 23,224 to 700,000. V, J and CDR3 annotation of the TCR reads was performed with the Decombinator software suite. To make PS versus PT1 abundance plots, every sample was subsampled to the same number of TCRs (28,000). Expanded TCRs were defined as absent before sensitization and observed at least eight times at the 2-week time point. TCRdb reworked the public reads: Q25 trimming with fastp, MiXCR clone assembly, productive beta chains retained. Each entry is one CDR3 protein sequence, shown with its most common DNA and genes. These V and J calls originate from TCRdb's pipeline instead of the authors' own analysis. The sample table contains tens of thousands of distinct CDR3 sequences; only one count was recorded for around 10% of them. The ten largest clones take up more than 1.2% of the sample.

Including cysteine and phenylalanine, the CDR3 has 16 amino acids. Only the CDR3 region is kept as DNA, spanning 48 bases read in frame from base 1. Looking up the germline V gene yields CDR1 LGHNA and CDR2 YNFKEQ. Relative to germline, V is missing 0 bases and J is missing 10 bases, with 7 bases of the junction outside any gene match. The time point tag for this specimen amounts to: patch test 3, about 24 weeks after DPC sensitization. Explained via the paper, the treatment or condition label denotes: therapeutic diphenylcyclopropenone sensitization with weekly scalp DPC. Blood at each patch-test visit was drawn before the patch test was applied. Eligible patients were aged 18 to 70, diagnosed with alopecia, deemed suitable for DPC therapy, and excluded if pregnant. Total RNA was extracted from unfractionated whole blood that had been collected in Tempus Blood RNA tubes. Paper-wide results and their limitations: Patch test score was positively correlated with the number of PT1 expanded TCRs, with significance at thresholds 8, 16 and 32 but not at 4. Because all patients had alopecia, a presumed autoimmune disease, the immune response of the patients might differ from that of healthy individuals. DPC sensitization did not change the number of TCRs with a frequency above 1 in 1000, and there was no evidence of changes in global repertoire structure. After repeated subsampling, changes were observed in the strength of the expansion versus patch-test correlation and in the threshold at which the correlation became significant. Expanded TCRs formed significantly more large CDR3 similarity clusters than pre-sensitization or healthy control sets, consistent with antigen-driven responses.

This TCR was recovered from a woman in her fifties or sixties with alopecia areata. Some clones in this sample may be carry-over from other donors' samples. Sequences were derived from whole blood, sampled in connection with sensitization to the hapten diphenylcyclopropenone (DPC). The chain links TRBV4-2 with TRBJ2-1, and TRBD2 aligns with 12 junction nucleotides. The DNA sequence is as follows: TGTGCCAGCAGCCAAGAATCTAGCGGGGGGGCTAGGGAGCAGTTCTTC. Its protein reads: CASSQESSGGAREQFF.